This is a list of T cell receptor beta chains from one sample in a study of blood T cells in healthy people across ages. TCRdb recomputed calls from the 5' RACE reads with MiXCR, one row per CDR3 protein. The sample lists about 640,000 distinct CDR3 sequences; under 70% were seen once. The sequencing input was blood. These receptor sequences come from a man aged 55 to 70 in good health. Both conserved end residues are part of each CDR3. D genes are given only for firm matches. The size of a clone is reported for some rows only, either as once, few or many, or as a class for expanded clones.

CASSSRGVAGNEQFF	TGTGCCAGCAGCTCCCGAGGGGTAGCGGGCAATGAGCAGTTCTTC	TRBD2	TRBV3-1	TRBJ2-1	.
CSVERRGEETQYF	TGCAGCGTTGAGAGACGAGGGGAAGAGACCCAGTACTTC	.	TRBV29-1	TRBJ2-5	.
CASSRGTGAEETQYF	TGCGCCAGCAGCCGGGGGACAGGGGCCGAAGAGACCCAGTACTTC	TRBD1	TRBV5-1	TRBJ2-5	few
CASSFATGALAYEQYF	TGTGCCAGCAGCTTCGCGACAGGGGCCCTCGCCTACGAGCAGTACTTC	TRBD1	TRBV7-9	TRBJ2-7	few
CASSNRVNEKLFF	TGTGCCAGCAGTAACAGGGTTAATGAAAAACTGTTTTTT	.	TRBV6-1	TRBJ1-4	.
CASSPFRSPTGSGQFF	TGTGCCAGCAGCCCCTTCAGGAGCCCGACAGGTTCGGGGCAGTTCTTC	.	TRBV7-9	TRBJ2-1	.
CASSLAGQGAAETQYF	TGTGCCAGCAGCTTAGCGGGACAGGGGGCCGCGGAGACCCAGTACTTC	TRBD1	TRBV7-6	TRBJ2-5	.
CASSLERMEETQYF	TGCGCCAGCAGCTTGGAGCGGATGGAAGAGACCCAGTACTTC	.	TRBV5-1	TRBJ2-5	.
CASSLEGAAGADVLTF	TGCGCCAGCAGCTTGGAGGGCGCTGCTGGGGCCGACGTCCTGACTTTC	.	TRBV5-1	TRBJ2-6	.
CASSHSREETQYF	TGTGCCAGCAGCCACAGTAGAGAAGAGACCCAGTACTTC	.	TRBV3-1	TRBJ2-5	.
CASSLAGTGAGEQYF	TGCGCCAGCAGCTTGGCCGGGACAGGGGCAGGCGAGCAGTACTTC	TRBD1	TRBV5-1	TRBJ2-7	.
CASRLGGNTIYF	TGTGCCAGCAGGCTAGGGGGAAACACCATATATTTT	.	TRBV28	TRBJ1-3	.
CASSLSPNTQYF	TGTGCCAGCAGCTTATCACCAAATACGCAGTATTTT	.	TRBV11-3	TRBJ2-3	.
CASSAELAGSFKTQYF	TGTGCCAGCAGTGCCGAACTAGCGGGCTCGTTTAAGACCCAGTACTTC	TRBD2	TRBV12-3/TRBV12-4	TRBJ2-5	.
CSARDPPGTLYEQYF	TGCAGTGCTAGAGATCCACCAGGGACCTTGTACGAGCAGTACTTC	.	TRBV20-1	TRBJ2-7	.
CASSAGTNEKLFF	TGTGCCAGCTCGGCGGGAACTAATGAAAAACTGTTTTTT	.	TRBV7-2	TRBJ1-4	.
CASSEQGTEQYF	TGTGCCAGCAGCGAACAGGGTACCGAGCAGTACTTC	.	TRBV9	TRBJ2-7	.
CSALDSLDRNQPQHF	TGCAGCGCACTTGACAGCCTCGATCGCAATCAGCCCCAGCATTTT	.	TRBV29-1	TRBJ1-5	.
CASIEGGYQETQYF	TGCGCCAGCATCGAGGGGGGGTACCAAGAGACCCAGTACTTC	.	TRBV5-1	TRBJ2-5	.
CSAVAQRGAGDTQYF	TGCAGTGCTGTCGCCCAGCGGGGGGCAGGGGATACGCAGTATTTT	TRBD2	TRBV20-1	TRBJ2-3	few
CASSLVDTYPYGYTF	TGTGCCAGCAGTTTGGTTGACACCTACCCCTATGGCTACACCTTC	.	TRBV28	TRBJ1-2	few
CASSPTRGSYQETQYF	TGTGCCAGCAGCCCAACCAGGGGCTCGTACCAAGAGACCCAGTACTTC	.	TRBV25-1	TRBJ2-5	.
CASSLSKGFYEQYF	TGTGCCAGCAGTTTATCAAAGGGGTTCTACGAGCAGTACTTC	.	TRBV27	TRBJ2-7	.
CASSKQGIEQFF	TGTGCCAGCAGTAAACAGGGTATCGAGCAGTTCTTC	.	TRBV25-1	TRBJ2-1	.
CAGSDVQGGYGYTF	TGCGCCGGCAGCGATGTACAGGGTGGATATGGCTACACCTTC	.	TRBV5-1	TRBJ1-2	.
CASSQLQANFQEAQYF	TGTGCCAGCAGCCAACTTCAGGCGAACTTCCAAGAGGCCCAGTACTTC	.	TRBV14	TRBJ2-7	.
CASSYIRETQYF	TGTGCCAGCAGTTATATCCGTGAGACCCAGTACTTC	.	TRBV6-6	TRBJ2-5	few
CSARVVTGYEQYF	TGCAGTGCTAGAGTGGTCACAGGCTACGAGCAGTACTTC	.	TRBV20-1	TRBJ2-7	.
CASSQVGGGAGANVLTF	TGCGCCAGCAGCCAAGTTGGAGGGGGGGCTGGGGCCAACGTCCTGACTTTC	.	TRBV4-1	TRBJ2-6	once
CASNLQGENTEAFF	TGCGCCAGCAACCTACAGGGAGAGAACACTGAAGCTTTCTTT	.	TRBV5-1	TRBJ1-1	.
CSAWTSGEETQYF	TGCAGTGCATGGACTAGCGGGGAAGAGACCCAGTACTTC	TRBD2	TRBV20-1	TRBJ2-5	once
CASSLGRESFLHF	TGTGCCAGCAGCTTAGGTCGCGAGAGCTTCCTCCACTTT	.	TRBV7-2	TRBJ1-6	.
CASSPGLAGFYNEQYF	TGTGCCAGCAGCCCTGGACTAGCGGGGTTTTACAATGAGCAGTACTTC	TRBD2	TRBV11-2	TRBJ2-5	.
CSGWRDGNEQFF	TGCAGTGGTTGGCGGGATGGCAATGAGCAGTTCTTC	.	TRBV20-1	TRBJ2-1	.
CASSLGADPFQETQYF	TGCGCCAGCAGCTTGGGTGCAGATCCCTTCCAAGAGACCCAGTACTTC	.	TRBV5-1	TRBJ2-5	.
CASSQGGLAGDTQYF	TGTGCCAGCAGCCAAGGGGGACTAGCGGGAGATACGCAGTATTTT	TRBD2	TRBV3-1	TRBJ2-3	few